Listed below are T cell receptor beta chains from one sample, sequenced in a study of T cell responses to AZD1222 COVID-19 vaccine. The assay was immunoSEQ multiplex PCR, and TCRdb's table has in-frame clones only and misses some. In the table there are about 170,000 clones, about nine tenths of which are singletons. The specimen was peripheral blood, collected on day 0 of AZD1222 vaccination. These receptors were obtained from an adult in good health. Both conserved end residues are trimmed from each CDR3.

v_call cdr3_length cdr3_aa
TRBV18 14 ASSGRGQRGSYEQY
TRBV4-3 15 ASSQDGAGALNEKLF
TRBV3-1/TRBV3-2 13 ASSQGQFRRVEQY
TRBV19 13 ASSIATGSRAGYT
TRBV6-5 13 ASSYERPGNSPLH
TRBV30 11 AWSVIAAYEQY
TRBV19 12 ASSIAGSPGELF
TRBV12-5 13 ASGLVGGGNTEAF
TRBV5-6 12 ASSLGRYNEKLF
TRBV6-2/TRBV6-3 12 ASSYSSKGSGYT
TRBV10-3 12 AISDRGKYYGYT
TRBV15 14 ATSRGGGQGTDEQY
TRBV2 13 ASTGMTNSNQPQH
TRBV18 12 ASSRRTDRYGYT
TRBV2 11 ASSLLDFHEQF
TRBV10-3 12 AISDWGFDYGYT
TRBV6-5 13 ASSYVTGRTGELF
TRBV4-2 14 ASRPGLAGAYNEQF
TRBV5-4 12 ASSLEQGGEKLF
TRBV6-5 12 ASLDRVPRGEQF
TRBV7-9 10 ASSRGDIGYT
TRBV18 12 ASSPVQGVYEQY
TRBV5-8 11 ASSTGRGETQY
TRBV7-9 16 ASSPSSPADRGTYEQY
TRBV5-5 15 ASTKTFEGATFSGYT
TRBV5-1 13 ASSPAGYGGNTIY
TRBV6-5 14 ASSSAGHTGTYEQY
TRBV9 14 ASSVDVLQGSHEQY
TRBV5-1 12 ASSFRQGTYGYT
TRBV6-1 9 ASSEGRPQH
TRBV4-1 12 ASSQEGNSYEQY
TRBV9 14 ASSAGGLAGFAEQY
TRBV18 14 ASSPVPGGPDNEQF